Sequencing of this T cell receptor (beta chain) was carried out in a study of blood T cell repertoires in COVID-19. The CDR3 is made up of 15 amino acids. CDR1 is LNHDA and CDR2 is SQIVND in the germline V gene (reference sequence). V gave up 4 bases and J gave up 4 bases; unmatched junction bases: 4. In Cohort 3, a recovered donor had either two negative PCRs, clearance, or symptom resolution. The protocol was immunoSEQ multiplex PCR, while the TCRdb copy is restricted to in-frame clones and leaves out a portion. The table lists more than 250,000 clones, more than 75% of them singletons. The rearrangement uses TRBV19 and TRBJ1-3; TRBD1 aligns across 10 bases. The TCR comes from a woman aged 18-29 years who had recovered from COVID-19. The sequenced sample was PBMCs or T cells enriched from blood (not recorded which). CDR3 protein: CASSTRDRGGNTIYF. CDR3 in DNA: TGTGCCAGTAGTACCCGGGACAGGGGCGGAAACACCATATATTTT.